This is a list of T cell receptor beta chains from one sample in a study of response to subunit inactivated influenza vaccine. TCRdb recomputed calls from the RT-PCR reads with MiXCR, one row per CDR3 protein. The sample includes under 800,000 distinct CDR3 sequences, about 15% of them seen just once. The source material was PBMCs from blood, sampled roughly 2 weeks before vaccination. These receptors came from a man in his forties or fifties who received an inactivated influenza vaccine. The CDR3 runs from the conserved cysteine through the conserved F or W. A D gene is named only where the DNA matches it firmly. Clone sizes are given selectively: once, few, many, or a class where the clone is expanded.

V gene	J gene	clone size	D gene	CDR3 protein	CDR3 DNA
TRBV7-9	TRBJ2-3	many	NA	CASSLGSFGSDTQYF	TGTGCCAGCAGCTTAGGGTCCTTTGGGTCAGATACGCAGTATTTT
TRBV7-3	TRBJ2-3	few	NA	CASSPTPEGDTQYF	TGTGCCAGCAGCCCGACCCCCGAAGGCGATACGCAGTATTTT
TRBV24-1	TRBJ2-1	few	NA	CATRSTNEQFF	TGTGCCACAAGAAGTACGAATGAGCAGTTCTTC
TRBV4-2	TRBJ2-5	NA	TRBD2	CASSQEGLAGGETQYF	TGTGCCAGCAGCCAAGAGGGACTAGCGGGAGGAGAGACCCAGTACTTC
TRBV29-1	TRBJ2-7	NA	NA	CSVEGQAYEQYF	TGCAGCGTTGAAGGGCAGGCCTACGAGCAGTACTTC
TRBV18	TRBJ2-7	few	TRBD2	CASSPTSGAPYEQYF	TGTGCCAGCTCCCCGACTAGCGGGGCGCCCTACGAGCAGTACTTC
TRBV4-1	TRBJ2-7	few	TRBD2	CASSPIAGGFYEQYF	TGCGCCAGCAGCCCCATAGCGGGGGGGTTCTACGAGCAGTACTTC
TRBV2	TRBJ1-5	NA	NA	CASSEAHENQPQHF	TGTGCCAGCAGTGAAGCTCACGAGAATCAGCCCCAGCATTTT
TRBV4-1	TRBJ2-3	NA	NA	CASSQGFLPIGTDTQYF	TGCGCCAGCAGCCAAGGGTTCCTCCCAATAGGCACAGATACGCAGTATTTT
TRBV12-3/TRBV12-4	TRBJ1-2	NA	NA	CASSFGDLGYTF	TGTGCCAGCAGCTTCGGAGATCTGGGCTACACCTTC
TRBV6-2/TRBV6-3	TRBJ2-3	few	NA	CASSIQDTQYF	TGTGCCAGCAGCATCCAAGATACGCAGTATTTT
TRBV7-2	TRBJ2-1	many	TRBD2	CASSLLAGGPFF	TGTGCCAGCAGCCTGCTAGCGGGAGGGCCGTTCTTC
TRBV6-5	TRBJ2-3	few	NA	CASSYRLAADTQYF	TGTGCCAGCAGTTACCGGCTTGCTGCAGATACGCAGTATTTT
TRBV13	TRBJ2-3	few	NA	CASSLDAGNTDTQYF	TGTGCCAGCAGCTTAGACGCAGGGAACACAGATACGCAGTATTTT
TRBV5-1	TRBJ2-2	few	NA	CASSSTESGELFF	TGCGCCAGCAGCTCGACAGAGTCCGGGGAGCTGTTTTTT